The present entry profiles one T cell receptor beta chain with its context. Its specificity is unknown. This CDR3 contains 16 residues. Germline CDR1 is MGHRA and CDR2 is YSYEKL. Trimming cost V 1 base and J 6 bases; bases outside gene matches: 8. This sample was included in a study of T-cell memory formation after mild COVID-19. For the study at large: TCR clusters mostly belonged to single donors.

Whole-study results and caveats: Largely, contracting CD4+ clones fell within CM and EM, and contracting CD8+ clones within EMRA.

TCR alpha and TCR beta cDNA libraries with sample barcodes and UMIs came from 5'RACE using constant-segment primers. TCRdb reprocessed the 5' RACE reads with MiXCR, giving one entry per CDR3 protein. Here the sample spans 350,000 to 400,000 distinct CDR3 sequences, around 20% being singletons. The TCR originated in an adult woman who had mild COVID-19 (a few samples of this study predate the infection). Cell type and time point are not known. The source material was PBMCs or a T cell subset sorted from them (not recorded which). This chain connects TRBV4-1 to TRBJ2-3; 9 bases are a match to TRBD2. Here the CDR3 reads CASSQAGAGGRDTQYF. CDR3 bases: TGCGCCAGCAGCCAAGCAGGTGCGGGGGGGCGGGATACGCAGTATTTT.